This TCR beta chain was retrieved from a study of blood T cell repertoires in COVID-19. Across the study: Both acute and convalescent COVID-19 samples were obtained from the United States, Italy and Spain.

Sequencing used immunoSEQ multiplex PCR; TCRdb keeps in-frame clones, though not all of them. The data contain 64,000 or so clones, 82% of them seen just once; the ten biggest clones take up roughly 12%. The V and J ends lost 6 bases and 0 bases respectively, with 17 bases between them. Looked up from germline, CDR1 is ENHRY and CDR2 is SYGVKD. The CDR3 runs to 16 residues. This rearrangement joins TRBV10-3 to TRBJ2-5, with D possibly matching TRBD1 (6 bases). This clonotype was sampled from a human donor in a cohort sampled during active COVID-19. Sequenced input: peripheral blood. CDR3 in amino acids: CAISPRVRDNQETQYF. Written as DNA, the CDR3 is TGTGCCATCAGCCCGAGAGTACGGGACAACCAAGAGACCCAGTACTTC.